This entry lists 15 T cell receptor beta chains sequenced from one sample in a study of STAT5B mutations in CD4+ large granular lymphocyte leukemia. The method was immunoSEQ multiplex PCR; TCRdb's version includes in-frame clones alone and lacks a portion of them. The profile shows about 32,000 clones, around four fifths of them singletons. The sequenced material came from CD4+ T cells from blood buffy coats. The source is a human donor in good health.

The chain combines TRBV29-1 with TRBJ2-5; 11 bases agree with TRBD1. Germline-derived CDR1 and CDR2 are SQVTM and ANQGSEA. The CDR3 runs 16 residues. Losses at the gene ends were 3 bases for V and 5 bases for J; bases not matched to a gene: 11. This CDR3 reads CSVDRRGQGGRETQYF. The CDR3 DNA reads TGCAGCGTTGATAGAAGGGGACAGGGGGGCCGGGAGACCCAGTACTTC.

The chain employs TRBV4-2 and TRBJ2-7; possible D gene TRBD1, 6 bases. The CDR3 contains 17 residues. The ends were cut back, 1 base at V and 2 bases at J, with 18 bases in the middle. Germline V gene lookup returns CDR1 LGHNA and CDR2 YNFKEQ. The CDR3 loop reads CASSQVEGQTGTYEQYF. CDR3 nucleotides: TGTGCCAGCAGCCAAGTCGAAGGCCAGACAGGTACCTACGAGCAGTACTTC.

The chain recombines TRBV5-1 with TRBJ2-1; TRBD2 is a possible D gene (6 bases). Per germline, CDR1 SGHRS and CDR2 YFSETQ. Trimming shortened V by 0 bases and J by 10 bases, and 17 bases separated the two germline ends. This CDR3 is built from 15 residues. The CDR3 nucleotides read TGCGCCAGCAGCTTGGGTCTAGCGCGAGGGCTCGAGCAGTTCTTC. It yields the protein CASSLGLARGLEQFF.

This chain links TRBV7-7 with TRBJ2-7; D gene unclear. The CDR3 length is 15 residues. Trimming removed 1 base from V and 3 bases from J, with 13 bases in between. The germline V gene encodes CDR1 SSHAT and CDR2 FNYEAQ (reference sequence). The CDR3 nucleotides are TGTGCCAGCAGCTTAGATCCCGCCTTCGTCTACGAGCAGTACTTC. Its protein is CASSLDPAFVYEQYF.

The CDR3 is CASSIDRGDTQYF. DNA for the CDR3: TGTGCCAGTAGTATAGATAGGGGAGATACGCAGTATTTT. The chain is built from TRBV19 and TRBJ2-3; TRBD1 is a possible D gene (5 bases). Germline lookup yields CDR1 LNHDA and CDR2 SQIVND (reference sequence). Trimming took off 0 bases at V and 5 bases at J, with 6 bases between the two ends. This CDR3 is built from 13 residues.

Only a few counts were recorded for this clone. The chain uses TRBV7-2 and TRBJ2-5; perhaps TRBD2 as D (6 bases). Germline CDR1 SGHTA, CDR2 FQGNSA. The CDR3 totals 15 residues. Trimming cost V 1 base and J 4 bases, with 13 bases left between them. The CDR3 is CASSLVLARGETQYF. The CDR3 DNA sequence: TGTGCCAGCAGCTTAGTGCTAGCGAGGGGAGAGACCCAGTACTTC. Full variable domain (outside the CDR3, taken from reference TRBV7-2 and TRBJ2-5): GAGVSQSPSNKVTEKGKDVELRCDPISGHTALYWYRQSLGQGLEFLIYFQGNSAPDKSGLPSDRFSAERTGGSVSTLTIQRTQQEDSAVYLCASSLVLARGETQYFGPGTRLLVL.

The chain recombines TRBV11-2 with TRBJ2-7; maybe TRBD1 (5 bases). This CDR3 region has 13 residues. Deletions cut 3 bases from V and 3 bases from J, with 9 bases between. Germline CDR1 and CDR2: SGHAT and FQNNGV. CDR3 amino acids: CASSLSRVYEQYF. The CDR3 DNA follows: TGTGCCAGCAGCTTGAGCAGGGTCTACGAGCAGTACTTC.

The chain joins TRBV7-2 to TRBJ2-1; possible D gene TRBD2, 6 bases. The V gene's germline CDR1 is SGHTA and CDR2 FQGNSA. The germline V and J ends were trimmed by 2 bases and 10 bases, with 12 bases remaining between them. This CDR3 comprises 13 residues. The CDR3: CASSLQRVREQFF. Here the CDR3 DNA reads TGTGCCAGCAGCTTACAGCGGGTAAGGGAGCAGTTCTTC.

The CDR3 reads CASSLRGTGRYEQYF. The CDR3 bases are TGTGCCAGCAGCTTAAGAGGGACAGGGAGGTACGAGCAGTACTTC. The chain recombines TRBV7-2 with TRBJ2-7, with 9 bases identical to TRBD1. CDR3 length: 15 residues. Trimming cost V 2 bases and J 4 bases; bases outside gene matches: 6. The V gene's germline CDR1 is SGHTA and CDR2 FQGNSA.

This sequence joins TRBV6-1 and TRBJ1-1; 9 bases agree with TRBD1. From germline, CDR1 is MNHNS and CDR2 SASEGT. The CDR3 has 14 amino acids. J gave up 0 bases and V 4 bases, and 0 bases lay outside the gene matches. For the CDR3, the DNA is TGTGCCAGCAGTGGACAGGGGGTGAACACTGAAGCTTTCTTT. Translation gives CASSGQGVNTEAFF.

J is TRBJ1-6 and V is TRBV6-1; TRBD1 is a possible D gene (5 bases). This CDR3 spans 15 amino acids. CDR1 is MNHNS, CDR2 SASEGT, per germline. V was clipped by 5 bases and J by 1 base, with 9 bases between them. The CDR3 DNA is TGTGCCAGCAGTTTGGGGGGATCCTATAATTCACCCCTCCACTTT. Its protein is CASSLGGSYNSPLHF.

As DNA, the CDR3 is TGTGCCAGTAGCCAGCGGAGCGACAGGTTGAGCTCCTACAATGAGCAGTTCTTC. It translates to CASSQRSDRLSSYNEQFF. V gene TRBV19 combines with J gene TRBJ2-1; a weak D match, TRBD1 (6 bases). The CDR3 is 18 residues long. Germline CDR1 is LNHDA and CDR2 is SQIVND (reference sequence). Deletions cut 6 bases from V and 0 bases from J, with 21 bases between. Based on the CDR3 plus reference TRBV19 and TRBJ2-1, the full variable domain is DGGITQSPKYLFRKEGQNVTLSCEQNLNHDAMYWYRQDPGQGLRLIYYSQIVNDFQKGDIAEGYSVSREKKESFPLTVTSAQKNPTAFYLCASSQRSDRLSSYNEQFFGPGTRLTVL.

The chain combines TRBV5-1 with TRBJ2-1, with D tentatively TRBD1 or TRBD2 (7 bases each). CDR3 length equals 13 residues. Germline lookup yields CDR1 SGHRS and CDR2 YFSETQ. V lost 6 bases and J lost 9, with 16 bases in between. Here the CDR3 reads CASKAGGGPEQFF. In nucleotides, the CDR3 is TGCGCCAGCAAGGCAGGGGGGGGACCTGAGCAGTTCTTC.

This clone was counted once. The CDR3: CASSVRDYSDTQYF. CDR3 nucleotides: TGTGCCAGCAGCGTACGGGACTACTCAGATACGCAGTATTTT. The chain has TRBV9 and TRBJ2-3; 7 bases fit TRBD2. V gave up 1 base and J gave up 4 bases; unmatched junction bases: 3. The CDR3 spans 14 residues. Germline V lookup: CDR1 SGDLS, CDR2 YYNGEE.

In this sample, this clone turned up once. The gene calls are TRBV7-2 and TRBJ2-5; tentatively, D is TRBD1 (6 bases). Trimming took off 0 bases at V and 5 bases at J, with 13 bases between the two ends. The germline V gene has CDR1 SGHTA and CDR2 FQGNSA. The CDR3 has 15 amino acids. CDR3 sequence reads: CASSLANARGETQYF. As DNA, the CDR3 is TGTGCCAGCAGCTTAGCCAACGCTAGGGGGGAGACCCAGTACTTC.